This is a list of T cell receptor beta chains from one sample in a study of CD8 T cells in Susac syndrome. TCRdb re-called the immunoSEQ multiplex PCR reads with MiXCR, one entry per CDR3 protein. The sample lists about 300,000 distinct CDR3 sequences, roughly 85% occurring once. The sample comprised CD8+ T cells from PBMCs. Receptors originate from a human donor with multiple sclerosis. CDR3s include the opening cysteine and the closing phenylalanine or tryptophan. Each record gives: CDR3 protein, CDR3 DNA, D gene, V gene, J gene, clone size. A D gene is named only where the DNA matches it firmly. Clone size is not always given. Where it is, it says once, few, many or a class for expanded clones.

CDR3 protein: CASSLKGLTYGQYF
CDR3 DNA: TGTGCCAGCAGCTTAAAGGGACTCACCTACGGGCAGTACTTC
D gene: .
V gene: TRBV7-6
J gene: TRBJ2-7
clone size: once

CDR3 protein: CASSRQGGRRYEQYF
CDR3 DNA: TGCGCCAGCAGCCGACAGGGTGGGAGGAGGTACGAGCAGTACTTC
D gene: .
V gene: TRBV4-3
J gene: TRBJ2-7
clone size: few

CDR3 protein: CASSLVYQGAGRYTF
CDR3 DNA: TGTGCCAGCAGCTTAGTTTACCAGGGCGCTGGGCGCTACACCTTC
D gene: .
V gene: TRBV11-2
J gene: TRBJ1-2
clone size: .

CDR3 protein: CASSPEQGAGGNQPQHF
CDR3 DNA: TGCGCCAGCAGCCCAGAACAGGGGGCTGGAGGCAATCAGCCCCAGCATTTT
D gene: TRBD1
V gene: TRBV4-1
J gene: TRBJ1-5
clone size: few

CDR3 protein: CASSLVPDFTDTQYF
CDR3 DNA: TGTGCCAGCAGTTTAGTCCCGGACTTCACAGATACGCAGTATTTT
D gene: .
V gene: TRBV28
J gene: TRBJ2-3
clone size: .

CDR3 protein: CASSPWQGGQPQHF
CDR3 DNA: TGCGCCAGCAGCCCTTGGCAGGGAGGACAGCCCCAGCATTTT
D gene: .
V gene: TRBV4-3
J gene: TRBJ1-5
clone size: .

CDR3 protein: CATSRDSRGNYEQYF
CDR3 DNA: TGTGCCACCAGCAGAGATAGCAGGGGCAACTACGAGCAGTACTTC
D gene: .
V gene: TRBV15
J gene: TRBJ2-7
clone size: .

CDR3 protein: CASSRLVGMSYEQYF
CDR3 DNA: TGTGCCAGCAGCCGATTGGTCGGGATGTCCTACGAGCAGTACTTC
D gene: .
V gene: TRBV7-9
J gene: TRBJ2-7
clone size: .

CDR3 protein: CASSQDEGTGANVLTF
CDR3 DNA: TGCGCCAGCAGCCAAGATGAGGGGACTGGGGCCAACGTCCTGACTTTC
D gene: .
V gene: TRBV4-3
J gene: TRBJ2-6
clone size: few

CDR3 protein: CASSVTSPPYEQYF
CDR3 DNA: TGTGCCAGCAGTGTTACTAGCCCACCCTACGAGCAGTACTTC
D gene: .
V gene: TRBV27
J gene: TRBJ2-7
clone size: few

CDR3 protein: CASSQDLFGTGEGTEAFF
CDR3 DNA: TGCGCCAGCAGCCAAGATCTTTTCGGCACGGGGGAGGGCACTGAAGCTTTCTTT
D gene: .
V gene: TRBV4-3
J gene: TRBJ1-1
clone size: .

CDR3 protein: CASWGTSLDEQFF
CDR3 DNA: TGTGCCAGCTGGGGGACTAGTTTGGATGAGCAGTTCTTC
D gene: TRBD2
V gene: TRBV6-1
J gene: TRBJ2-1
clone size: few

CDR3 protein: CSVRDRQYEQYF
CDR3 DNA: TGCAGCGTAAGGGACCGACAATACGAGCAGTACTTC
D gene: .
V gene: TRBV29-1
J gene: TRBJ2-7
clone size: few

CDR3 protein: CASSPPTGYLLDSYEQYF
CDR3 DNA: TGTGCCAGCTCACCACCAACGGGATACCTTTTAGACTCCTACGAGCAGTACTTC
D gene: .
V gene: TRBV18
J gene: TRBJ2-7
clone size: .

CDR3 protein: CASSALGGNNQPQHF
CDR3 DNA: TGTGCCAGCAGCGCTTTGGGGGGTAACAATCAGCCCCAGCATTTT
D gene: .
V gene: TRBV7-9
J gene: TRBJ1-5
clone size: .

CDR3 protein: CSANLRRIALQETQYF
CDR3 DNA: TGCAGTGCGAACCTGCGGCGGATTGCTTTACAAGAGACCCAGTACTTC
D gene: .
V gene: TRBV20-1
J gene: TRBJ2-5
clone size: .

CDR3 protein: CATSERSGRFQETQYF
CDR3 DNA: TGTGCCACCAGTGAACGAAGCGGGAGGTTCCAAGAGACCCAGTACTTC
D gene: TRBD2
V gene: TRBV24-1
J gene: TRBJ2-5
clone size: .

CDR3 protein: CASSVRQGDTGELFF
CDR3 DNA: TGTGCCAGCAGCGTTCGACAGGGGGACACCGGGGAGCTGTTTTTT
D gene: TRBD1
V gene: TRBV9
J gene: TRBJ2-2
clone size: .

CDR3 protein: CASSQDGFSGSDTQYF
CDR3 DNA: TGCGCCAGCAGCCAAGATGGGTTCAGCGGTTCAGATACGCAGTATTTT
D gene: .
V gene: TRBV4-3
J gene: TRBJ2-3
clone size: .

CDR3 protein: CASSQGTSAAYEQYF
CDR3 DNA: TGCGCCAGCAGCCAAGGGACTTCTGCTGCGTACGAGCAGTACTTC
D gene: .
V gene: TRBV4-3
J gene: TRBJ2-7
clone size: .

CDR3 protein: CASSDYPRTFYTQYF
CDR3 DNA: TGTGCCAGCAGTGACTACCCAAGAACATTCTATACGCAGTATTTT
D gene: .
V gene: TRBV6-2/TRBV6-3
J gene: TRBJ2-3
clone size: .

CDR3 protein: CASSDTGGNEKLFF
CDR3 DNA: TGTGCCAGCAGCGATACAGGGGGTAATGAAAAACTGTTTTTT
D gene: TRBD1
V gene: TRBV7-9
J gene: TRBJ1-4
clone size: .

CDR3 protein: CASSQDRTRGYEQYF
CDR3 DNA: TGCGCCAGCAGCCAAGATCGGACTAGGGGATACGAGCAGTACTTC
D gene: TRBD2
V gene: TRBV4-3
J gene: TRBJ2-7
clone size: .

CDR3 protein: CASSQASGAEQYF
CDR3 DNA: TGTGCCAGCAGCCAAGCATCAGGCGCCGAGCAGTACTTC
D gene: .
V gene: TRBV14
J gene: TRBJ2-7
clone size: .

CDR3 protein: CASSLWEGAANTGELFF
CDR3 DNA: TGTGCCAGCAGTTTATGGGAGGGGGCGGCGAACACCGGGGAGCTGTTTTTT
D gene: .
V gene: TRBV28
J gene: TRBJ2-2
clone size: .

CDR3 protein: CASSFAGGKPQHF
CDR3 DNA: TGTGCCAGCAGTTTCGCGGGGGGTAAGCCCCAGCATTTT
D gene: .
V gene: TRBV27
J gene: TRBJ1-5
clone size: .

CDR3 protein: CASSYSRYQTGGGYGYTF
CDR3 DNA: TGTGCCAGCAGTTACTCGAGATATCAAACAGGGGGCGGCTATGGCTACACCTTC
D gene: TRBD1
V gene: TRBV6-5
J gene: TRBJ1-2
clone size: .

CDR3 protein: CASSLAQDPDTQYF
CDR3 DNA: TGTGCCAGCAGCTTAGCGCAGGATCCAGATACGCAGTATTTT
D gene: .
V gene: TRBV7-9
J gene: TRBJ2-3
clone size: .

CDR3 protein: CASSGTEETQYF
CDR3 DNA: TGTGCCAGCAGTGGGACAGAAGAGACCCAGTACTTC
D gene: TRBD1
V gene: TRBV27
J gene: TRBJ2-5
clone size: .

CDR3 protein: CAISESGTSTDTQYF
CDR3 DNA: TGTGCCATCAGTGAGTCCGGGACTAGCACAGATACGCAGTATTTT
D gene: .
V gene: TRBV10-3
J gene: TRBJ2-3
clone size: .

CDR3 protein: CATSDWVETQYF
CDR3 DNA: TGTGCCACCAGTGATTGGGTGGAGACCCAGTACTTC
D gene: .
V gene: TRBV24-1
J gene: TRBJ2-5
clone size: .

CDR3 protein: CSARGGGDSYNEQFF
CDR3 DNA: TGCAGTGCTAGAGGGGGCGGAGACTCCTACAATGAGCAGTTCTTC
D gene: .
V gene: TRBV20-1
J gene: TRBJ2-1
clone size: .

CDR3 protein: CASSLDRGGGYEQYF
CDR3 DNA: TGTGCCAGCAGCCTAGACCGGGGAGGGGGCTACGAGCAGTACTTC
D gene: .
V gene: TRBV11-2
J gene: TRBJ2-7
clone size: .

CDR3 protein: CASSLIGFGAKNIQYF
CDR3 DNA: TGTGCCAGCAGTTTAATTGGGTTCGGGGCCAAAAACATTCAGTACTTC
D gene: .
V gene: TRBV27
J gene: TRBJ2-4
clone size: once

CDR3 protein: CASRWAAVTMNTEAFF
CDR3 DNA: TGTGCCAGCAGGTGGGCGGCAGTAACGATGAACACTGAAGCTTTCTTT
D gene: .
V gene: TRBV5-6
J gene: TRBJ1-1
clone size: .

CDR3 protein: CASSQDTATGAIYNEQFF
CDR3 DNA: TGCGCCAGCAGCCAAGATACCGCAACGGGAGCGATATACAATGAGCAGTTCTTC
D gene: .
V gene: TRBV4-3
J gene: TRBJ2-1
clone size: .

CDR3 protein: CASSLAPYGGRETQYF
CDR3 DNA: TGTGCCAGCAGCTTAGCTCCCTATGGCGGGAGAGAGACCCAGTACTTC
D gene: TRBD2
V gene: TRBV7-8
J gene: TRBJ2-5
clone size: .

CDR3 protein: CASSATPSGTWTDTQYF
CDR3 DNA: TGTGCCAGCAGCGCTACCCCAAGCGGAACTTGGACAGATACGCAGTATTTT
D gene: .
V gene: TRBV9
J gene: TRBJ2-3
clone size: .

CDR3 protein: CASSLGGRVDYGYTF
CDR3 DNA: TGCGCCAGCAGCCTCGGGGGGAGGGTGGACTATGGCTACACCTTC
D gene: .
V gene: TRBV4-3
J gene: TRBJ1-2
clone size: .

CDR3 protein: CATGPRRDTEAFF
CDR3 DNA: TGTGCCACCGGGCCCCGGAGGGACACTGAAGCTTTCTTT
D gene: .
V gene: TRBV27
J gene: TRBJ1-1
clone size: .

CDR3 protein: CASSIGGLNTEAFF
CDR3 DNA: TGTGCCAGTAGTATCGGTGGTCTGAACACTGAAGCTTTCTTT
D gene: .
V gene: TRBV19
J gene: TRBJ1-1
clone size: .

CDR3 protein: CASSPDRDNEQFF
CDR3 DNA: TGTGCCAGCAGTCCTGACAGGGACAATGAGCAGTTCTTC
D gene: TRBD1
V gene: TRBV28
J gene: TRBJ2-1
clone size: once

CDR3 protein: CASSWKAGGEETQYF
CDR3 DNA: TGTGCCAGCAGCTGGAAGGCGGGGGGGGAAGAGACCCAGTACTTC
D gene: TRBD2
V gene: TRBV13
J gene: TRBJ2-5
clone size: .

CDR3 protein: CATLQDWAKNTEAFF
CDR3 DNA: TGTGCCACACTTCAGGACTGGGCGAAAAACACTGAAGCTTTCTTT
D gene: .
V gene: TRBV19
J gene: TRBJ1-1
clone size: .

CDR3 protein: CASSPGTSGIGEQFF
CDR3 DNA: TGTGCCAGCAGCCCCGGGACTAGCGGGATTGGGGAGCAGTTCTTC
D gene: TRBD2
V gene: TRBV11-2
J gene: TRBJ2-1
clone size: .